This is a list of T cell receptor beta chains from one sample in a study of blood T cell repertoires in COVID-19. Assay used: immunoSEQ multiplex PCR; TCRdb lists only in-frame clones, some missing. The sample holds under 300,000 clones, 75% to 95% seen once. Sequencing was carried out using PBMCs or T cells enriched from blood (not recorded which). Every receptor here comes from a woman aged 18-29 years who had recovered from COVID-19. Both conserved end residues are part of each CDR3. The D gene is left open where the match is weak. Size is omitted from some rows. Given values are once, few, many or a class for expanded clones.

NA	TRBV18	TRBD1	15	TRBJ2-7	CASSPPTGQGYEQYF	TGTGCCAGCTCACCACCGACGGGACAGGGATACGAGCAGTACTTC
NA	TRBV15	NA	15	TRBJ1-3	CATSRDRSSGNTIYF	TGTGCCACCAGCAGAGATCGGAGCTCTGGAAACACCATATATTTT
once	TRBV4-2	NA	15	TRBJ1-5	CASSQDLDGNRPQHF	TGTGCCAGCAGCCAAGATCTGGACGGGAATCGACCCCAGCATTTT
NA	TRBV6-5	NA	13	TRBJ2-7	CASSRDWSYEQYF	TGTGCCAGCAGCCGGGACTGGTCCTACGAGCAGTACTTC
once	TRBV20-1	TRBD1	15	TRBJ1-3	CSASDPQQGADTIYF	TGCAGTGCTAGTGATCCCCAGCAGGGGGCAGACACCATATATTTT
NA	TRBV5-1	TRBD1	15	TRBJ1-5	CASRSTGDSNQPQHF	TGCGCCAGCAGGTCGACAGGGGATAGCAATCAGCCCCAGCATTTT
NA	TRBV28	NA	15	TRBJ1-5	CASREGVAGNQPQHF	TGTGCCAGCAGAGAGGGAGTGGCGGGTAATCAGCCCCAGCATTTT
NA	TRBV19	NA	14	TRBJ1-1	CASSIPPRAKGAFF	TGTGCCAGTAGTATCCCCCCCAGGGCCAAGGGAGCTTTCTTT
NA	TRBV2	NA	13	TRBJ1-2	CASSVVQGGGYTF	TGTGCCAGCAGTGTTGTTCAGGGCGGCGGCTACACCTTC
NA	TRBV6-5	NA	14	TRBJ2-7	CASRAIESSYEQYF	TGTGCCAGCAGAGCTATAGAAAGCTCCTACGAGCAGTACTTC
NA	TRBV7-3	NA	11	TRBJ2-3	CASSLGHTQYF	TGTGCCAGCAGCTTAGGGCATACGCAGTATTTT